The following is a T cell receptor beta chain sequence with its context. Trimming left V 2 bases short and J 0 bases short, with 19 bases between. Germline loops: CDR1 MDHEN, CDR2 SYDVKM. The CDR3 spans 19 residues. The assay was immunoSEQ multiplex PCR, and TCRdb's table has in-frame clones only and misses some. The repertoire consists of about 350,000 clones, with over 85% occurring once and the leading ten covering 3% to 4.5%. The data belong to a study of blood T cell repertoires in COVID-19. The origin of this receptor is a woman between 55 and 75 years old with COVID-19, enrolled during active disease. The chain has TRBV28 and TRBJ1-4, with unresolved D. What was sequenced was peripheral blood. CDR3 amino acids: CASSLPDGVPGTTNEKLFF. The DNA for the CDR3 is TGTGCCAGCAGTTTACCCGACGGTGTCCCGGGGACAACTAATGAAAAACTGTTTTTT.